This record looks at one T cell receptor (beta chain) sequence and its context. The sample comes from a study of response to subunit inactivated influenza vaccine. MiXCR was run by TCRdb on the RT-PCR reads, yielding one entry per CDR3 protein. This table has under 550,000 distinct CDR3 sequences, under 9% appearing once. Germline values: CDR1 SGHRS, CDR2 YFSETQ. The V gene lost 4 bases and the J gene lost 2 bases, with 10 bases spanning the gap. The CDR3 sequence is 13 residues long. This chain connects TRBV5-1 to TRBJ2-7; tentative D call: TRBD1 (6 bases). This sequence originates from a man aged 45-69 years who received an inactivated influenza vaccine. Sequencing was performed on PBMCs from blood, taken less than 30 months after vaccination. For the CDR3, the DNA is TGCGCCAGCAGCGTAGGACAGACCTACGAGCAGTACTTC. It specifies CASSVGQTYEQYF.